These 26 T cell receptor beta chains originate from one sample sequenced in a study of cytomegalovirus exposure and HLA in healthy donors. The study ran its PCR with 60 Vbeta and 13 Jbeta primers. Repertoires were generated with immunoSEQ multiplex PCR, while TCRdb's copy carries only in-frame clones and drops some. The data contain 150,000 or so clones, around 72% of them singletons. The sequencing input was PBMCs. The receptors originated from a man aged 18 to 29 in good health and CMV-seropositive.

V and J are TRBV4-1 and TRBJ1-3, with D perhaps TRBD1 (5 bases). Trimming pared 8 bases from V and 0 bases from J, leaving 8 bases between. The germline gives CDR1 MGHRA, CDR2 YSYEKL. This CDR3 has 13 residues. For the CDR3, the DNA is TGCGCCAGCGGCACAGGCTCTGGAAACACCATATATTTT. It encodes CASGTGSGNTIYF.

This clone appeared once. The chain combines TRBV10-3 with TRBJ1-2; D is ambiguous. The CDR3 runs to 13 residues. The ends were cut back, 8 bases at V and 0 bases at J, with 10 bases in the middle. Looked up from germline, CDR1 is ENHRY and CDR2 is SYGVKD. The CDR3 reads CAIPESSNYGYTF. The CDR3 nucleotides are TGTGCCATCCCTGAGTCCTCTAACTATGGCTACACCTTC.

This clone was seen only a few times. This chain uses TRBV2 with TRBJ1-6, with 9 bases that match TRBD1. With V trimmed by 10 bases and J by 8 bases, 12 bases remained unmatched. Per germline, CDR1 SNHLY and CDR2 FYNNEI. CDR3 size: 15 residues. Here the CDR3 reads CATIQGAASYSPLHF. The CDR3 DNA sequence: TGTGCCACGATACAGGGGGCGGCCTCGTATTCACCCCTCCACTTT.

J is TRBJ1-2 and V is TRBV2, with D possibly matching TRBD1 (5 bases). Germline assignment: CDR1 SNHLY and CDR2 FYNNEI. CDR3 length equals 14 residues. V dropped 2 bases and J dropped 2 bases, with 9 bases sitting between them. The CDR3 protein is CASSEMTANYGYTF. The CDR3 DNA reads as TGTGCCAGCAGTGAAATGACAGCAAACTATGGCTACACCTTC.

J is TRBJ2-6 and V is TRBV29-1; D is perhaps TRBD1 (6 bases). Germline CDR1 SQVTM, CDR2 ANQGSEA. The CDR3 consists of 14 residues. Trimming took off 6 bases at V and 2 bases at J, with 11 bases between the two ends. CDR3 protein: CSVSTGPGANVLTF. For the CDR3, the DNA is TGCAGCGTCTCGACAGGTCCTGGGGCCAACGTCCTGACTTTC. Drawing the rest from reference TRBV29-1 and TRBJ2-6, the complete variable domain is SAVISQKPSRDICQRGTSLTIQCQVDSQVTMMFWYRQQPGQSLTLIATANQGSEATYESGFVIDKFPISRPNLTFSTLTVSNMSPEDSSIYLCSVSTGPGANVLTFGAGSRLTVL.

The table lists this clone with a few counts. CDR3 sequence: CASSSGQGPAEYF. DNA for the CDR3: TGTGCCAGCAGCTCCGGCCAGGGGCCAGCCGAGTACTTC. This chain uses TRBV5-4 with TRBJ2-7, with D maybe TRBD1 (6 bases). CDR1 SGHNT and CDR2 YYREEE come from the germline V gene (reference sequence). This CDR3 spans 13 amino acids. Trimming stripped 3 bases from V and 11 bases from J, with 18 bases between.

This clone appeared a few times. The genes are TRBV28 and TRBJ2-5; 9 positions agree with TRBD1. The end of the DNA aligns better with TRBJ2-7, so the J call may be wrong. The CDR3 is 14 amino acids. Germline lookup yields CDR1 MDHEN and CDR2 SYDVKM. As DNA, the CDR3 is TGTGCCAGCAGTACTGGACAGGGGTGGGACGAGCAGTACTTC. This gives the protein CASSTGQGWDEQYF.

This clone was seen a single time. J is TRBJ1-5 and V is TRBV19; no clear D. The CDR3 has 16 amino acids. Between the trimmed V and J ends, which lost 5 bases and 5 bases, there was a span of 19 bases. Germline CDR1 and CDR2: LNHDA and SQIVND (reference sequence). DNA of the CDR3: TGTGCCAGTAGTTCCTGGGCCACAGCCCGTTATCAGCCCCAGCATTTT. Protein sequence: CASSSWATARYQPQHF.

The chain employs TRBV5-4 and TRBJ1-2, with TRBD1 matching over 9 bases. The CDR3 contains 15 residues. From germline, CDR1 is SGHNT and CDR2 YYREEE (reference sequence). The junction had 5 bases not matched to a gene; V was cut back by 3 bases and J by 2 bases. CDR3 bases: TGTGCCAGCAGCTACTCTGGACAGGGGAACTATGGCTACACCTTC. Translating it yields CASSYSGQGNYGYTF.

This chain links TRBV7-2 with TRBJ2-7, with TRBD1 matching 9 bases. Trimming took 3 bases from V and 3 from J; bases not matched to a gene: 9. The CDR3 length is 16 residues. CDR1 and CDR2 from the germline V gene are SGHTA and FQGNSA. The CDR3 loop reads CASSFLTGGAVYEQYF. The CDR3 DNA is TGTGCCAGCAGCTTCCTCACAGGGGGCGCGGTCTACGAGCAGTACTTC.

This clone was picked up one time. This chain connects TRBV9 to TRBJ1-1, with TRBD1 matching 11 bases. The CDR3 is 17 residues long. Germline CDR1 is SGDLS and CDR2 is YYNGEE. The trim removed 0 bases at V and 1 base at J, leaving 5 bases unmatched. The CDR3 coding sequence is TGTGCCAGCAGCGTAGGGACAGGGGGCTTTCGGAACACTGAAGCTTTCTTT. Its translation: CASSVGTGGFRNTEAFF. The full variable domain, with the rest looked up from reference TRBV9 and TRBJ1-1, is DSGVTQTPKHLITATGQRVTLRCSPRSGDLSVYWYQQSLDQGLQFLIQYYNGEERAKGNILERFSAQQFPDLHSELNLSSLELGDSALYFCASSVGTGGFRNTEAFFGQGTRLTVV.

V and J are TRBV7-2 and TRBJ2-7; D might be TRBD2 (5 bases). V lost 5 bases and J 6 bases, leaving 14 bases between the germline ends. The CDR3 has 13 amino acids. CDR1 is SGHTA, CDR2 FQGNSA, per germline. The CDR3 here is CASSLGPGGEQYF. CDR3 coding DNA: TGTGCCAGCAGCCTTGGGCCCGGAGGCGAGCAGTACTTC.

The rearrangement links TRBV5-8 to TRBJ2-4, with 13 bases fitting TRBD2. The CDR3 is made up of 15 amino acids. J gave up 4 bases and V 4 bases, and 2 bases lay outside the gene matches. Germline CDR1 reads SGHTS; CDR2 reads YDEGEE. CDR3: CASSLLAGGKNIQYF. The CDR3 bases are TGTGCCAGCAGCCTACTAGCGGGGGGGAAAAACATTCAGTACTTC.

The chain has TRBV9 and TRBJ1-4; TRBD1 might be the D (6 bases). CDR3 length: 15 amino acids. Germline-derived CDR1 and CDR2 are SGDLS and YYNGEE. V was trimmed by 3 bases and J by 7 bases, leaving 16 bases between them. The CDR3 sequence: CASSAYGGAGEKLFF. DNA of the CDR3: TGTGCCAGCAGCGCTTACGGGGGGGCGGGTGAAAAACTGTTTTTT.

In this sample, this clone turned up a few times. The CDR3 protein is CASSLGQGGYTF. CDR3 nucleotide sequence: TGTGCCAGCAGCTTGGGACAGGGTGGCTACACCTTC. The V call is TRBV5-6, the J call TRBJ1-2; 7 positions agree with TRBD1. The V gene end was trimmed by 0 bases and the J gene end by 7 bases; junction bases not matched to a gene: 0. The CDR3 is made up of 12 amino acids. Germline V gene lookup returns CDR1 SGHDT and CDR2 YYEEEE.

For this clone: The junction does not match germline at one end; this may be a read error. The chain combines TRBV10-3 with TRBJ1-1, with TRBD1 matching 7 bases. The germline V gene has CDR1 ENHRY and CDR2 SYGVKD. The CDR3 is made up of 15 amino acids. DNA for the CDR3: TGTGCCAGCAGTTTGACCGGGACAGCGAACACTGAAGCTTTCTTT. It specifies CASSLTGTANTEAFF.

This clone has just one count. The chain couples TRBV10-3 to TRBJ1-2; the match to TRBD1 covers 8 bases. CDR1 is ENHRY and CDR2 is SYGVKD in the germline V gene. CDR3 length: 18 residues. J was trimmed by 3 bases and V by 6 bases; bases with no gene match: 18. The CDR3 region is CAIRDRRQGNGVDYGYTF. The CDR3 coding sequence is TGTGCCATCAGAGACCGCCGACAGGGGAATGGGGTGGACTATGGCTACACCTTC.

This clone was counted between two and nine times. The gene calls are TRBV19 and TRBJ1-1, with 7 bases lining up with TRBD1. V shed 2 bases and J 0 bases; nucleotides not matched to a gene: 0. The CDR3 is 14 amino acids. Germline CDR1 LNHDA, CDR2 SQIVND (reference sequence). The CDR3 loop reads CASSIRGLNTEAFF. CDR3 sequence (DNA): TGTGCCAGTAGTATAAGGGGGCTGAACACTGAAGCTTTCTTT.

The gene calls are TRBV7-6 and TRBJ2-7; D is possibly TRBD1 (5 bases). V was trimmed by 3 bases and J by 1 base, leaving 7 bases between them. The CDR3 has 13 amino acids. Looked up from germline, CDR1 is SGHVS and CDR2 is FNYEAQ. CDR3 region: CASSFQGSYEQYF. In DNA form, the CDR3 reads TGTGCCAGCAGCTTTCAGGGTTCCTACGAGCAGTACTTC.

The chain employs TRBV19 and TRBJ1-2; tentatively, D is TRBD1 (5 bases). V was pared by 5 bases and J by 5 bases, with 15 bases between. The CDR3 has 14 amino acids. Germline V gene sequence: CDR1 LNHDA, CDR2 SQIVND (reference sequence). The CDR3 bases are TGTGCCAGTAGTGCGTCCGGGACTGTTTATGGCTACACCTTC. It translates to CASSASGTVYGYTF.

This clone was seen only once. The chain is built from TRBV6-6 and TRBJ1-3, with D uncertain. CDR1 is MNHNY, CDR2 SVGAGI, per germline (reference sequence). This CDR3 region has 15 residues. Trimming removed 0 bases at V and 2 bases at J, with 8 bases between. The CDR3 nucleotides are TGTGCCAGCAGTTACTCTAGCGGGGCTGGAAACACCATATATTTT. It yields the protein CASSYSSGAGNTIYF.

The CDR3: CATRQGATYEQYF. CDR3 DNA: TGTGCCACTCGACAGGGGGCGACATACGAGCAGTACTTC. The chain uses TRBV6-6 and TRBJ2-7; 10 positions match TRBD1. This CDR3 is 13 amino acids long. CDR1 MNHNY and CDR2 SVGAGI come from the germline V gene (reference sequence). The V gene end was trimmed by 10 bases and the J gene end by 4 bases; junction bases not matched to a gene: 7.

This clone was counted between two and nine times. The chain's CDR3 is CATHGGSGNYYEQYF. The CDR3 DNA follows: TGTGCCACTCACGGAGGATCTGGGAACTACTACGAGCAGTACTTC. The chain is built from TRBV27 and TRBJ2-7; TRBD2 might be the D (5 bases). Germline-derived CDR1 and CDR2 are MNHEY and SMNVEV (reference sequence). CDR3 length: 15 residues. Trimming removed 10 bases at V and 3 bases at J, with 22 bases between.

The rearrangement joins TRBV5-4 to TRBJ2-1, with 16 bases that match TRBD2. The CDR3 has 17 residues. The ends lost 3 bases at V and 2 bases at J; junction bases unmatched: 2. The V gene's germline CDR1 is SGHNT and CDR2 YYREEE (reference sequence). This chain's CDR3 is CASSWGTSGGAYNEQFF. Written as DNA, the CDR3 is TGTGCCAGCAGCTGGGGGACTAGCGGGGGGGCCTACAATGAGCAGTTCTTC.

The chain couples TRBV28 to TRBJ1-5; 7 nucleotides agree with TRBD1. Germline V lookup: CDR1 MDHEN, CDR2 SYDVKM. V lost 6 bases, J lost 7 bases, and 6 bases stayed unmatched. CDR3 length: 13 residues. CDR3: CASSRTGVQPQHF. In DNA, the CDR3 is TGTGCCAGCAGCCGGACAGGCGTACAGCCCCAGCATTTT.

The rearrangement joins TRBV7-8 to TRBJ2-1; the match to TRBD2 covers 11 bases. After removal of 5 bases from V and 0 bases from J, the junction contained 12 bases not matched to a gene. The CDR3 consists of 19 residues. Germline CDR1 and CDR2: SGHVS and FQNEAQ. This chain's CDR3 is CASSRGGLAGGGSYNEQFF. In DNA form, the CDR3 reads TGTGCCAGCAGCCGAGGGGGGCTAGCGGGAGGCGGCTCCTACAATGAGCAGTTCTTC.